Within the sample, the clone carrying this T cell receptor (beta chain) is medium-sized (0.01 to 0.1%). Its antigen is currently unknown. CD4+ T cells that had been cultured provided DNA sequenced with the Oncomine TCR Beta short-read assay. TCRdb processed the PCR reads anew with MiXCR; each CDR3 protein has one entry. The sample records some 5,200 distinct CDR3 sequences, roughly 23% being singletons. Described treatment: roughly 10-day PBMC culture with coronavirus spike peptide pools or control peptides (ViraFEST assay). Peptide pools at roughly 11 ug/ml, together with 7.5 to 10 IU/ml IL-2, were added to cultures of some 1.9 million PBMCs per well. The record originates from a study of vaccination and CD4 T cells after COVID-19. Across the whole study: Nasal swab PCR detected SARS-CoV-2 in convalescent patients; about 10 had mild disease, one severe.

V shed 3 bases, J shed 1 base, and the junction held 2 bases outside the gene matches. There are 14 residues in the CDR3. CDR1 DFQATT and CDR2 SNEGSKA come from the germline V gene (reference sequence). Findings of the study overall: Within the convalescent patients, a median about 85% of the SARS-CoV-2-reactive clones were ones that appeared only post-vaccination.

Specimen: CD4+ T cells from blood, cultured in vitro, collected after SARS-CoV-2 vaccination. The receptor comes from a human donor who had recovered from COVID-19. The rearrangement uses TRBV20-1 and TRBJ1-1; 10 bases align to TRBD1. This CDR3 reads CSARDRGTNTEAFF. CDR3 DNA sequence: TGCAGTGCTAGGGACAGGGGGACGAACACTGAAGCTTTCTTT.